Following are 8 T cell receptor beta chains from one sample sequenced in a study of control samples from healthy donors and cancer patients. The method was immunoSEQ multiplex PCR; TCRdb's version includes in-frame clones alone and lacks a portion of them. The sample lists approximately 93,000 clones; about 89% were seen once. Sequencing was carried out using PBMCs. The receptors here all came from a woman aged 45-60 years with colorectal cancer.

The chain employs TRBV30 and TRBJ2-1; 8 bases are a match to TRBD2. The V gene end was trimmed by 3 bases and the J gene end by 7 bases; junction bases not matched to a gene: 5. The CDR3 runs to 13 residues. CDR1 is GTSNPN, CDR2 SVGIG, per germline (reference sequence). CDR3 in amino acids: CAWSGGASNEQFF. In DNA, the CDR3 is TGTGCCTGGAGCGGGGGGGCGAGTAATGAGCAGTTCTTC.

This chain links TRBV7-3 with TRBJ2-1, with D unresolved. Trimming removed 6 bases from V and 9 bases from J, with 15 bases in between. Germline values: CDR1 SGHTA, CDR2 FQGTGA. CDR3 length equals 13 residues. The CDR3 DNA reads TGTGCCAGCAGTTCTGTCGTGAACGGTGAGCAGTTCTTC. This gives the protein CASSSVVNGEQFF.

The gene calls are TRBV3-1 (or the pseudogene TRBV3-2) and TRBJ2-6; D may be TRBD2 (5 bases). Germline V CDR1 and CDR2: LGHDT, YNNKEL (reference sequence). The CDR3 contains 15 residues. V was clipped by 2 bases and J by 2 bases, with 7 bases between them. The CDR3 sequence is CASSQRGTGANVLTF. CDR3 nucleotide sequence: TGTGCCAGCAGCCAACGGGGAACTGGGGCCAACGTCCTGACTTTC.

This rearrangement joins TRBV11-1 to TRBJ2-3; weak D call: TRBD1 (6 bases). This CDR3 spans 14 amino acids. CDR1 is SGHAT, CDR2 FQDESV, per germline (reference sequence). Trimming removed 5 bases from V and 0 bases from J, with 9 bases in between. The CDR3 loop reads CASSRTASTDTQYF. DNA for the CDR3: TGTGCCAGCAGCCGGACAGCCAGCACAGATACGCAGTATTTT.

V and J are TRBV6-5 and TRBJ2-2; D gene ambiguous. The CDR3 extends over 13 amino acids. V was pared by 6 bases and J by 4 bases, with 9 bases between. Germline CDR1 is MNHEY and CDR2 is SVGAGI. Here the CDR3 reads CASSPPGTGELFF. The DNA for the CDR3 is TGTGCCAGCAGCCCACCGGGCACCGGGGAGCTGTTTTTT.

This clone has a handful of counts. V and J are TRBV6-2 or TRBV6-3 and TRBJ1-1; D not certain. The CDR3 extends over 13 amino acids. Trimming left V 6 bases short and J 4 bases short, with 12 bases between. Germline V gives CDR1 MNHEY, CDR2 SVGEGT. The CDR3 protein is CASSEDWSTEAFF. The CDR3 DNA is TGTGCCAGCAGCGAAGATTGGAGCACTGAAGCTTTCTTT.

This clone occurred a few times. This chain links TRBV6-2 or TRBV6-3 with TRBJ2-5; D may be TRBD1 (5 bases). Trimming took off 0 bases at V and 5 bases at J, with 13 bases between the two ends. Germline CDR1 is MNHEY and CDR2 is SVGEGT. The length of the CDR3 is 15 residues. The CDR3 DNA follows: TGTGCCAGCAGTTACTCGAGGCGACAGCCCGAGACCCAGTACTTC. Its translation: CASSYSRRQPETQYF.

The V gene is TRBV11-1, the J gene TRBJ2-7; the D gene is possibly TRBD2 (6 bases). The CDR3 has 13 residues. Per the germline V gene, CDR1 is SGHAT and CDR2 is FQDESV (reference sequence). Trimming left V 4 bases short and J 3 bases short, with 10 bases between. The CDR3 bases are TGTGCCAGCAGCTGGGACTTTCTCTACGAGCAGTACGTC. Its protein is CASSWDFLYEQYV.